These 32 T cell receptor beta chains were all obtained from the same sample, sequenced in a study of blood T cell repertoires in COVID-19. TCRdb's table, derived via immunoSEQ multiplex PCR, lists solely in-frame clones and lacks some. Altogether about 91,000 clones are present, around 90% being singletons, with the ten largest covering approximately 4.8%. Sequencing input: peripheral blood. Receptors originate from an elderly woman with active COVID-19.

This chain links TRBV7-3 with TRBJ2-5; TRBD2 matches at 7 bases. The CDR3 spans 14 residues. The ends lost 3 bases at V and 1 base at J; junction bases unmatched: 2. In germline, CDR1 is SGHTA, CDR2 FQGTGA. The CDR3 loop is CASSFSGPQETQYF. The DNA of the CDR3 is TGTGCCAGCAGCTTTAGCGGGCCCCAAGAGACCCAGTACTTC.

This chain connects TRBV14 to TRBJ2-7, with D possibly matching TRBD2 (6 bases). CDR1 and CDR2 from the germline V gene are SGHDN and FVKESK. V was cut by 3 bases and J by 6 bases, with 15 bases left in between. CDR3 size: 14 residues. The CDR3: CASSQNRGSGEQYF. CDR3 DNA sequence: TGTGCCAGCAGCCAGAACCGGGGGTCCGGCGAGCAGTACTTC.

This chain joins TRBV6-2 or TRBV6-3 and TRBJ2-1, with TRBD1 matching 10 bases. Germline CDR1 reads MNHEY; CDR2 reads SVGEGT. J was trimmed by 1 base and V by 6 bases; bases with no gene match: 9. This CDR3 spans 17 amino acids. This CDR3 is CASSRQGATVSYNEQFF. DNA of the CDR3: TGTGCCAGCAGCCGACAGGGGGCTACGGTATCCTACAATGAGCAGTTCTTC.

The chain is built from TRBV9 and TRBJ2-3; D is possibly TRBD2 (6 bases). V lost 1 base, J lost 1 base, and 10 bases lay in between. Per the germline V gene, CDR1 is SGDLS and CDR2 is YYNGEE. This CDR3 contains 15 residues. CDR3 loop: CASSVLVAGTDTQYF. The CDR3 DNA is TGTGCCAGCAGCGTACTAGTAGCGGGCACAGATACGCAGTATTTT.

The chain is built from TRBV30 and TRBJ2-5, with 13 bases fitting TRBD2. The CDR3 covers 14 residues. V trimming: 3 bases; J trimming: 4 bases; junction bases outside the gene matches: 2. Germline loops: CDR1 GTSNPN, CDR2 SVGIG (reference sequence). CDR3 in amino acids: CAWRLAGGGETQYF. In DNA form, the CDR3 reads TGTGCCTGGAGACTAGCGGGAGGGGGAGAGACCCAGTACTTC.

The chain recombines TRBV5-1 with TRBJ2-4; 9 nucleotides agree with TRBD1. Germline CDR1 reads SGHRS; CDR2 reads YFSETQ. With V trimmed by 4 bases and J by 3 bases, 5 bases remained unmatched. CDR3 length: 15 residues. CDR3 DNA sequence: TGCGCCAGCAGCCGGAGGGACAGGGACAAAAACATTCAGTACTTC. Protein: CASSRRDRDKNIQYF.

The J gene is TRBJ2-3, the V gene TRBV29-1; tentative D call: TRBD1 (5 bases). Trimming removed 6 bases at V and 7 bases at J, with 20 bases between. The CDR3 spans 14 residues. Germline lookup yields CDR1 SQVTM and CDR2 ANQGSEA. The CDR3 DNA follows: TGCAGCGTCTCATATCCACAGGAGACTTATACGCAGTATTTT. The encoded protein is CSVSYPQETYTQYF.

This clone has more than one count but fewer than ten. This chain connects TRBV7-9 to TRBJ1-2; possible D gene TRBD1, 6 bases. V dropped 5 bases and J dropped 0 bases, with 19 bases sitting between them. This CDR3 has 17 residues. Germline CDR1 and CDR2: SEHNR and FQNEAQ (reference sequence). Here the CDR3 DNA reads TGTGCCAGCAGCACCGCCGGGGGGCGGCAAGCTAACTATGGCTACACCTTC. It translates to CASSTAGGRQANYGYTF.

J is TRBJ2-1 and V is TRBV2; 8 bases match TRBD2. Germline V lookup: CDR1 SNHLY, CDR2 FYNNEI. V dropped 6 bases and J dropped 5; count of bases not matched to a gene: 9. The CDR3 is made up of 15 amino acids. CDR3 bases: TGTGCCAGCAGCCCCGGGGGGGCTAAGAACAATGAGCAGTTCTTC. Protein: CASSPGGAKNNEQFF. The full variable domain, rest sourced from reference TRBV2 and TRBJ2-1, is EPEVTQTPSHQVTQMGQEVILRCVPISNHLYFYWYRQILGQKVEFLVSFYNNEISEKSEIFDDQFSVERPDGSNFTLKIRSTKLEDSAMYFCASSPGGAKNNEQFFGPGTRLTVL.

This chain joins TRBV15 and TRBJ1-2; D not resolved. The CDR3 sequence is 14 residues long. The ends were cut back, 1 base at V and 4 bases at J, with 10 bases in the middle. Germline V gene data show CDR1 as LNHNV and CDR2 as YYDKDF (reference sequence). The CDR3 spells CATSRAHSPYGYTF. The CDR3 DNA reads TGTGCCACCAGCAGAGCCCACTCCCCCTATGGCTACACCTTC.

This sequence joins TRBV11-2 and TRBJ2-1, with D perhaps matching TRBD2 (5 bases). The CDR3 runs to 15 residues. V was cut by 4 bases and J by 7 bases, with 17 bases left in between. Germline lookup yields CDR1 SGHAT and CDR2 FQNNGV. CDR3 loop: CASSYGLNDVNEQFF. The CDR3 DNA reads TGTGCCAGCAGCTACGGACTGAACGACGTAAATGAGCAGTTCTTC.

The chain carries TRBV7-3 and TRBJ2-1; TRBD2 matches 9 bases. This CDR3 has 15 amino acids. Germline loops: CDR1 SGHTA, CDR2 FQGTGA. V gave up 3 bases and J gave up 9 bases; unmatched junction bases: 9. CDR3 region: CASSFLIAGVSEQFF. CDR3 nucleotide sequence: TGTGCCAGCAGCTTTCTAATAGCGGGAGTTTCTGAGCAGTTCTTC.

This clone has more than one count but fewer than ten. V usage is TRBV5-4 and J usage is TRBJ2-7, with TRBD2 identical over 9 bases. Germline V lookup: CDR1 SGHNT, CDR2 YYREEE (reference sequence). V was clipped by 0 bases and J by 6 bases; unmatched bases: 7. The CDR3 length is 15 residues. Here the CDR3 DNA reads TGTGCCAGCAGCTTGGATCGGGTAGCGGGAGTCGAGCAGTACTTC. As protein: CASSLDRVAGVEQYF.

A single count supports this clone. J is TRBJ2-3 and V is TRBV24-1; D possibly corresponds to TRBD1 (6 bases). V was shortened by 4 bases and J by 5 bases, with 15 bases between the two germline ends. Germline CDR1 is KGHDR and CDR2 is SFDVKD. The length of the CDR3 is 15 residues. Here the CDR3 DNA reads TGTGCCACCAGTGACCATCCGGACAGCCGAGATACGCAGTATTTT. Translation: CATSDHPDSRDTQYF.

The V gene is TRBV28, the J gene TRBJ2-3, with 12 bases matching TRBD2. Germline CDR1 and CDR2: MDHEN and SYDVKM. There are 18 residues in the CDR3. Trimming at V came to 5 bases and at J to 6 bases, leaving 15 bases not matched to a gene. CDR3: CASSTTSGRTANGDTQYF. Here the CDR3 DNA reads TGTGCCAGCAGTACTACTAGCGGGAGGACCGCCAACGGGGATACGCAGTATTTT.

The V and J genes are TRBV7-9 and TRBJ2-5; D unclear. The CDR3 loop spans 10 amino acids. V was clipped by 8 bases and J by 5 bases, with 6 bases between them. From germline, CDR1 is SEHNR and CDR2 FQNEAQ (reference sequence). In DNA, the CDR3 is TGTGCCAGCGCCGGGGAGACCCAGTACTTC. It translates to CASAGETQYF.

The genes are TRBV3-1 (or the pseudogene TRBV3-2) and TRBJ2-1, with TRBD1 matching over 7 bases. Trimming at V came to 3 bases and at J to 10 bases, leaving 12 bases not matched to a gene. Germline assignment: CDR1 LGHDT and CDR2 YNNKEL (reference sequence). This CDR3 comprises 15 residues. CDR3 protein: CASSHAPQGVIEQFF. The DNA for the CDR3 is TGTGCCAGCAGCCATGCCCCTCAGGGGGTGATCGAGCAGTTCTTC.

The CDR3 reads CASSLRGASGQETQYF. For the CDR3, the DNA is TGTGCCAGCAGCTTACGGGGGGCGAGCGGCCAAGAGACCCAGTACTTC. The gene calls are TRBV11-2 and TRBJ2-5; D possibly corresponds to TRBD2 (7 bases). The CDR3 is 16 amino acids. Germline CDR1 reads SGHAT; CDR2 reads FQNNGV. The germline V and J ends were trimmed by 2 bases and 1 base, with 14 bases remaining between them.

The chain has TRBV28 and TRBJ2-5; tentatively, D is TRBD1 (6 bases). V dropped 5 bases and J dropped 3 bases, with 13 bases sitting between them. CDR1 and CDR2 from the germline V gene are MDHEN and SYDVKM. The CDR3 loop spans 14 amino acids. In DNA, the CDR3 is TGTGCCAGCAGTATTACCGGGACAAAAGAGACCCAGTACTTC. This codes for CASSITGTKETQYF.

V is TRBV12-3 or TRBV12-4 and J is TRBJ2-5; unclear D gene. V was trimmed by 8 bases and J by 2 bases, leaving 12 bases between them. The CDR3 covers 13 residues. In DNA form, the CDR3 reads TGTGCCAGCTCGATAGCCTGGCAAGAGACCCAGTACTTC. This translates into CASSIAWQETQYF.

A word on this clone: This CDR3 is also generated by other DNA sequences in the sample. V usage is TRBV10-2 and J usage is TRBJ1-5, with TRBD1 matching 7 bases. The trim removed 9 bases at V and 10 bases at J, leaving 9 bases unmatched. The CDR3 spans 12 residues. The germline V gene encodes CDR1 WSHSY and CDR2 SAAADI. The CDR3: CASRERQGPQHF. CDR3 nucleotides: TGCGCCAGTAGGGAAAGACAGGGTCCCCAGCATTTT.

The chain carries TRBV27 and TRBJ1-5; no clear D gene. The V end was cut by 6 bases, the J end by 6 bases, with 18 bases between. Germline loops: CDR1 MNHEY, CDR2 SMNVEV (reference sequence). The CDR3 is 15 amino acids. Here the CDR3 reads CASSQNPGLAQPQHF. Written as DNA, the CDR3 is TGTGCCAGCAGCCAAAATCCGGGTTTGGCTCAGCCCCAGCATTTT.

This chain connects TRBV12-3 or TRBV12-4 to TRBJ2-5; D not certain. The CDR3 consists of 13 residues. Between the trimmed V and J ends, which lost 2 bases and 5 bases, there was a span of 9 bases. The CDR3 nucleotides are TGTGCCAGCAGTTTAACGGTCCGGGAGACCCAGTACTTC. As protein: CASSLTVRETQYF.

The chain recombines TRBV27 with TRBJ2-7; D not resolved. Germline values: CDR1 MNHEY, CDR2 SMNVEV (reference sequence). The CDR3 is 14 residues long. The V and J ends lost 2 bases and 2 bases respectively, with 10 bases between them. The CDR3 bases are TGTGCCAGCAGTTTAGACATTGGAACCTACGAGCAGTACTTC. It is translated as CASSLDIGTYEQYF.

V usage is TRBV19 and J usage is TRBJ2-1, with 10 bases aligning to TRBD2. The ends lost 6 bases at V and 6 bases at J; junction bases unmatched: 8. The V gene's germline CDR1 is LNHDA and CDR2 SQIVND (reference sequence). The CDR3 consists of 15 residues. CDR3 coding DNA: TGTGCCAGTAGCCTCCTCGGGACTAGCGCCAATGAGCAGTTCTTC. Its translation: CASSLLGTSANEQFF.

The J gene is TRBJ2-1, the V gene TRBV19; D gene uncertain. The CDR3 is 14 residues long. CDR1 and CDR2 from the germline V gene are LNHDA and SQIVND (reference sequence). The V end was cut by 2 bases, the J end by 0 bases, with 5 bases between. The CDR3 region has the DNA TGTGCCAGTAGTATAACGAGCTCCTACAATGAGCAGTTCTTC. Protein: CASSITSSYNEQFF.

The chain joins TRBV18 to TRBJ1-2, with D hard to call. The ends were cut back, 5 bases at V and 8 bases at J, with 9 bases in the middle. The CDR3 is made up of 11 amino acids. In germline, CDR1 is KGHSH, CDR2 LQKENI. CDR3 in amino acids: CASSGPFGYTF. CDR3 DNA sequence: TGTGCCAGCTCAGGGCCCTTCGGCTACACCTTC.

V gene TRBV5-6 combines with J gene TRBJ2-5; D is ambiguous. Per the germline V gene, CDR1 is SGHDT and CDR2 is YYEEEE. This CDR3 is built from 15 residues. With 2 bases removed from V and 3 bases from J, the gap between germline ends came to 14 bases. In nucleotides, the CDR3 is TGTGCCAGCAGCTTAGGTTCCGGGTACGAAGAGACCCAGTACTTC. This translates into CASSLGSGYEETQYF.

V gene TRBV24-1 combines with J gene TRBJ2-3, with 13 bases matching TRBD2. The germline gives CDR1 KGHDR, CDR2 SFDVKD. With V trimmed by 7 bases and J by 2 bases, 8 bases remained unmatched. The CDR3 length is 17 residues. The CDR3 is CATSRRTSGRFTDTQYF. CDR3 DNA: TGTGCCACCAGCCGCCGGACTAGCGGGAGATTCACAGATACGCAGTATTTT.

V gene TRBV6-2 or TRBV6-3 combines with J gene TRBJ1-5, with D tentatively TRBD1 (5 bases). Between the trimmed V and J ends, which lost 3 bases and 6 bases, there was a span of 9 bases. Germline V gene lookup returns CDR1 MNHEY and CDR2 SVGEGT. The CDR3 sequence is 13 residues long. CDR3 coding DNA: TGTGCCAGCAGTTATGGGGCCCCTCAGCCCCAGCATTTT. Its translation is CASSYGAPQPQHF.

This chain uses TRBV30 with TRBJ1-3; D remains ambiguous. CDR3 size: 14 residues. Trimming took off 5 bases at V and 7 bases at J, with 18 bases between the two ends. Germline CDR1 reads GTSNPN; CDR2 reads SVGIG (reference sequence). CDR3 sequence (DNA): TGTGCCTGGGCCCTGCGGGGTTCCCAGAACACCATATATTTT. Its protein is CAWALRGSQNTIYF.

This clone was recorded once. This chain joins TRBV11-2 and TRBJ2-7; 8 bases agree with TRBD2. V was clipped by 5 bases and J by 4 bases; unmatched bases: 13. CDR1 is SGHAT and CDR2 is FQNNGV in the germline V gene. The CDR3 sequence is 16 residues long. The CDR3 protein is CASSPFPPSGGYEQYF. CDR3 DNA: TGTGCCAGCAGCCCTTTTCCACCCAGCGGGGGATACGAGCAGTACTTC.